The 3 T cell receptor beta chains in this list originate from one sample, sequenced in a study of shared clonotypes between healthy human individuals. Here immunoSEQ multiplex PCR was the method, and the copy in TCRdb shows in-frame clones only, minus some. The sample has 1.4 million to 1.5 million clones; over 95% are singletons. Source material: naive CD4+ T cells sorted from blood. As to subset: CD45RA+ positively selected. The source is a man aged 25-45 years in good health.

The CDR3 sequence is CASSEGTGPGSYNEQFF. CDR3 DNA: TGTGCCAGCAGTGAGGGAACTGGGCCGGGCTCCTACAATGAGCAGTTCTTC. V is TRBV25-1 and J is TRBJ2-1; D uncertain. The CDR3 length is 17 residues. Germline V gene lookup returns CDR1 MGHDK and CDR2 SYGVNS. The V end lost 3 bases, the J end lost 0 bases, and 15 bases lay between the germline ends.

This sequence joins TRBV9 and TRBJ1-2; D unresolved. Germline assignment: CDR1 SGDLS and CDR2 YYNGEE. V shed 0 bases and J shed 3 bases, with 6 bases lying between them. The CDR3 covers 13 residues. The DNA of the CDR3 is TGTGCCAGCAGCGTAGCGGCAGACTATGGCTACACCTTC. This translates into CASSVAADYGYTF.

The chain has TRBV5-4 and TRBJ1-1; no definite D call. The V end lost 1 base, the J end lost 2 bases, and 9 bases lay between the germline ends. Germline V CDR1 and CDR2: SGHNT, YYREEE (reference sequence). The CDR3 spans 14 residues. The CDR3 is CASSLYAINTEAFF. CDR3 bases: TGTGCCAGCAGCTTGTACGCCATAAACACTGAAGCTTTCTTT. Full variable domain (missing parts from reference TRBV5-4 and TRBJ1-1): ETGVTQSPTHLIKTRGQQVTLRCSSQSGHNTVSWYQQALGQGPQFIFQYYREEENGRGNFPPRFSGLQFPNYSSELNVNALELDDSALYLCASSLYAINTEAFFGQGTRLTVV.